This TCR beta chain stems from a study of T-cell reconstitution after alpha-beta-depleted transplantation in children (dated by TCRdb to about 2016). Background for the entire study: Using TCR repertoire profiling, the study quantitatively followed how T-cell immune reconstitution unfolded in children after TCRalphabeta/CD19-depleted allogeneic hematopoietic cell transplantation. Points the paper makes about the study in general: Over the following months the frequencies of hyperexpanded clones went down, and after one year T-cell counts and TCRbeta diversity were mostly credited to newly produced T cells. Apparently early alphabetaT-cell count recovery about two months after transplant reportedly relied on only several hundred rapidly expanded clones derived from non-depleted graft cells. In some patients, the high TCRbeta diversity seen at day 60 was put down to recipient T cells and intrathymic progenitors that had survived conditioning.

Read against the paper, the sample's treatment or condition label means: allogeneic hematopoietic cell transplantation with graft depleted of TCRalphabeta T cells and CD19 B cells. TCRalphabeta/CD19-depleted allogeneic hematopoietic cell grafts were given to the transplant recipients, all of whom were children. Its CDR3 holds 12 amino acids, cysteine through phenylalanine. The entry retains the CDR3 DNA only, 36 bases that are in frame from base 1. The CDR1 and CDR2 encoded by the germline V gene (reference sequence) are DFQATT and SNEGSKA. V drops 2 bases and J drops 12 bases, leaving 14 bases in between. The library was obtained by PCR. TCRdb names Illumina HiSeq 2500 as the instrument used. TCR library preparation used molecular barcoding, with unique molecular identifiers applied to normalize quantification of the TCRbeta repertoire. TCRdb reanalyzed the raw reads on its own, using fastp at Q25 for trimming and MiXCR for clone calling, and kept in-frame beta chains. Identical CDR3 protein sequences are pooled into one entry, listed with their most common genes and DNA. The sample table records more than 200,000 distinct CDR3 sequences; roughly 23% of these occur just once. The ten largest make up 2% to 3% of the sample.

This clonotype was detected ten times or more. Its antigen target is currently unknown. One base away there is no much larger clone; base qualities are not given. In this chain, TRBV20-1 is recombined with TRBJ2-1; the D segment cannot be called with confidence. The TCR comes from a girl between 2 and 10 years old with Fanconi anemia, due to receive a stem cell transplant. Sample: PBMCs, taken before TCRalphabeta/CD19-depleted stem cell transplant. This receptor has the CDR3 CSARFIAHGQFF. The nucleotide sequence reads TGCAGTGCTAGATTTATCGCGCATGGGCAGTTCTTC.